This TCR beta chain was profiled in a study of blood T cell repertoires in COVID-19. Study summary: Samples taken during acute and convalescent COVID-19 were collected in the United States, Italy and Spain. Sources were T cells, B-cell-depleted T cells, or PBMCs; the material itself was cDNA or gDNA.

The CDR3 is 13 amino acids. Unmatched junction bases numbered 6, after V lost 3 bases and J lost 7 bases. The V gene's germline CDR1 is SGDLS and CDR2 YYNGEE. TCRdb's copy holds only in-frame clones and misses some; the assay was immunoSEQ multiplex PCR. Here the sample spans more than 95,000 clones, 87% being singletons. Sequencing used peripheral blood. The TCR comes from a human donor in a cohort sampled during active COVID-19. The chain has TRBV9 and TRBJ1-2; 7 positions match TRBD1. The CDR3 DNA reads TGTGCCAGCAGCGACGGGACAGTGGGTGGCTACACCTTC. It yields the protein CASSDGTVGGYTF.